The subject of this entry is one T cell receptor (beta chain). This record belongs to a study of control samples from healthy donors and cancer patients. Sequencing was performed with immunoSEQ multiplex PCR; in TCRdb, only in-frame clones are kept and a portion is missing. The data contain roughly 120,000 clones, roughly nine tenths of them singletons. This CDR3 is built from 19 residues. V was clipped by 0 bases and J by 3 bases, with 20 bases between them. Germline values: CDR1 ENHRY, CDR2 SYGVKD. This rearrangement joins TRBV10-3 to TRBJ1-4; D might be TRBD1 (5 bases). Sample: blood. This sequence was found in a woman aged 18-29 years in good health. CDR3 coding DNA: TGTGCCATCAGTGAGTCGGGGCAGGCATTCGGTTCAGCTAATGAAAAACTGTTTTTT. Residues: CAISESGQAFGSANEKLFF.